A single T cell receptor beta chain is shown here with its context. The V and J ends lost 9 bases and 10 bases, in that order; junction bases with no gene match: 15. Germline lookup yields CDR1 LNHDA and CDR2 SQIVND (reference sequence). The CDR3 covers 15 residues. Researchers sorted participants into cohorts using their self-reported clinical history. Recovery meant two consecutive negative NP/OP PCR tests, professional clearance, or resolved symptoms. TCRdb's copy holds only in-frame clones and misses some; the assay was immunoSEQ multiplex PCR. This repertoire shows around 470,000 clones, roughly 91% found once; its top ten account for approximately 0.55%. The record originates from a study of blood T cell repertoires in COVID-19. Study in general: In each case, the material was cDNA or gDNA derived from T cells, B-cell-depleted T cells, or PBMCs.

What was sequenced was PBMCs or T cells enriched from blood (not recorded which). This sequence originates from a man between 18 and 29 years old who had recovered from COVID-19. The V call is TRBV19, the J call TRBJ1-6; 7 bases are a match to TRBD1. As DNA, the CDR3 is TGTGCCAGCCTCCCGACAGGGAAAGGTGGATCACCCCTCCACTTT. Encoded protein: CASLPTGKGGSPLHF. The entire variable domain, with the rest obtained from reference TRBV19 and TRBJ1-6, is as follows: DGGITQSPKYLFRKEGQNVTLSCEQNLNHDAMYWYRQDPGQGLRLIYYSQIVNDFQKGDIAEGYSVSREKKESFPLTVTSAQKNPTAFYLCASLPTGKGGSPLHFGNGTRLTVT.